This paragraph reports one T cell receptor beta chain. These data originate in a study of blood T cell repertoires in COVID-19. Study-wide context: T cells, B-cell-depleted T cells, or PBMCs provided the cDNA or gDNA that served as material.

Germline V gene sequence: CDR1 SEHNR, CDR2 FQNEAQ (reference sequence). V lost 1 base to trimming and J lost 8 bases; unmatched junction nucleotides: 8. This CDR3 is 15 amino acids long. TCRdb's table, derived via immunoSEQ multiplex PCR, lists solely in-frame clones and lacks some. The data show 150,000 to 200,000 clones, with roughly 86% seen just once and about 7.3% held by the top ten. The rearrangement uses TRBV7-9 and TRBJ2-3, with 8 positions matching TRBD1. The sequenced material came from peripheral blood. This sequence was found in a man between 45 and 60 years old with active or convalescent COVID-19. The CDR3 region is CASSLGGTGQGTQYF. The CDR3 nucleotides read TGTGCCAGCAGCTTAGGCGGGACAGGTCAGGGTACGCAGTATTTT. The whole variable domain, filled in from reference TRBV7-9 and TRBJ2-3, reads DTGVSQNPRHKITKRGQNVTFRCDPISEHNRLYWYRQTLGQGPEFLTYFQNEAQLEKSRLLSDRFSAERPKGSFSTLEIQRTEQGDSAMYLCASSLGGTGQGTQYFGPGTRLTVL.